Listed below are T cell receptor beta chains from one sample, sequenced in a study of cytomegalovirus exposure and HLA in healthy donors. Method: immunoSEQ multiplex PCR; TCRdb's copy keeps in-frame clones and lacks some. The sample lists around 150,000 clones, about 9.2% occurring once. Sequencing was carried out using PBMCs. These receptor sequences come from a woman aged 40 to 49 in good health and CMV-seropositive. Both conserved end residues are trimmed from each CDR3. The order of the fields is V gene, J gene, D gene, CDR3 protein. The D gene is left open where the match is weak.

V gene: TRBV2
J gene: TRBJ1-4
D gene: .
CDR3 protein: ASSDSGDNEKLF

V gene: TRBV29-1
J gene: TRBJ2-2
D gene: TRBD1
CDR3 protein: SVVDRGSTTGELF

V gene: TRBV19
J gene: TRBJ1-2
D gene: TRBD1
CDR3 protein: ASSMGQLYGYT

V gene: TRBV7-2
J gene: TRBJ2-5
D gene: TRBD2
CDR3 protein: ASSATSGGVQETQY

V gene: TRBV27
J gene: TRBJ1-2
D gene: .
CDR3 protein: ASSLRGFYGYT

V gene: TRBV5-1
J gene: TRBJ1-1
D gene: .
CDR3 protein: ASSLAGGVTEAF

V gene: TRBV7-2
J gene: TRBJ1-2
D gene: .
CDR3 protein: ASSSQYQAGYT

V gene: TRBV12-5
J gene: TRBJ2-3
D gene: .
CDR3 protein: ASVSQAASTDTQY

V gene: TRBV7-8
J gene: TRBJ2-7
D gene: TRBD2
CDR3 protein: ASSPREGTNEQY

V gene: TRBV4-1
J gene: TRBJ2-4
D gene: TRBD1
CDR3 protein: ASSQPGTGVANIQY

V gene: TRBV6-1
J gene: TRBJ1-6
D gene: .
CDR3 protein: ASSGGGALSNSPLH

V gene: TRBV19
J gene: TRBJ1-5
D gene: .
CDR3 protein: ASSIDGSSNQPQH

V gene: TRBV19
J gene: TRBJ1-2
D gene: TRBD1
CDR3 protein: ASSMGQGWGYT

V gene: TRBV5-6
J gene: TRBJ1-1
D gene: TRBD1
CDR3 protein: ASSPPHRGRTEAF

V gene: TRBV5-6
J gene: TRBJ2-4
D gene: .
CDR3 protein: ASSLEAGLAKNIQY

V gene: TRBV19
J gene: TRBJ1-1
D gene: TRBD1
CDR3 protein: ASSNRGPNTEAF

V gene: TRBV4-2
J gene: TRBJ2-2
D gene: TRBD2
CDR3 protein: ASSQQSGGMGTGELF

V gene: TRBV4-2
J gene: .
D gene: .
CDR3 protein: ASSQDPGRDNEQF

V gene: TRBV19
J gene: TRBJ1-1
D gene: .
CDR3 protein: ASSITGMNTEAF

V gene: TRBV6-5
J gene: TRBJ1-5
D gene: .
CDR3 protein: ASSFRQGSNQPQH

V gene: TRBV7-2
J gene: TRBJ1-2
D gene: TRBD1
CDR3 protein: ASSSSVQGSNYGYT

V gene: TRBV7-2
J gene: TRBJ2-4
D gene: .
CDR3 protein: ASSFVGAQGNIQY

V gene: TRBV11-2
J gene: TRBJ1-1
D gene: .
CDR3 protein: ASLGRKGPWGGAF

V gene: TRBV19
J gene: TRBJ2-2
D gene: .
CDR3 protein: ASSPRSDNTGELF

V gene: TRBV5-1
J gene: TRBJ2-4
D gene: TRBD1
CDR3 protein: ASSAYGQGANIQY

V gene: TRBV19
J gene: TRBJ1-1
D gene: .
CDR3 protein: ASSIDPWGSSNTEAF

V gene: TRBV4-1
J gene: TRBJ2-3
D gene: .
CDR3 protein: ASSQDGLVSDTQY

V gene: TRBV7-9
J gene: TRBJ2-1
D gene: .
CDR3 protein: ASSTGKNVFYNEQF

V gene: TRBV9
J gene: TRBJ2-2
D gene: .
CDR3 protein: ASSVEAANTGELF

V gene: TRBV2
J gene: TRBJ2-5
D gene: .
CDR3 protein: ASSESLGRSFQETQY

V gene: TRBV5-6
J gene: TRBJ2-3
D gene: TRBD1
CDR3 protein: ASSLGTGPSTDTQY

V gene: TRBV7-2
J gene: TRBJ2-7
D gene: .
CDR3 protein: ASSLVGWGEEQY

V gene: TRBV4-1
J gene: TRBJ1-2
D gene: .
CDR3 protein: ASSQGGGDYGYT

V gene: TRBV5-1
J gene: TRBJ2-2
D gene: TRBD1
CDR3 protein: ASSFTPRDRGASVSVGELF

V gene: TRBV6-5
J gene: TRBJ1-6
D gene: .
CDR3 protein: ASSPPNGANSPLH

V gene: TRBV19
J gene: TRBJ1-2
D gene: .
CDR3 protein: ASSTSGVKGGYT